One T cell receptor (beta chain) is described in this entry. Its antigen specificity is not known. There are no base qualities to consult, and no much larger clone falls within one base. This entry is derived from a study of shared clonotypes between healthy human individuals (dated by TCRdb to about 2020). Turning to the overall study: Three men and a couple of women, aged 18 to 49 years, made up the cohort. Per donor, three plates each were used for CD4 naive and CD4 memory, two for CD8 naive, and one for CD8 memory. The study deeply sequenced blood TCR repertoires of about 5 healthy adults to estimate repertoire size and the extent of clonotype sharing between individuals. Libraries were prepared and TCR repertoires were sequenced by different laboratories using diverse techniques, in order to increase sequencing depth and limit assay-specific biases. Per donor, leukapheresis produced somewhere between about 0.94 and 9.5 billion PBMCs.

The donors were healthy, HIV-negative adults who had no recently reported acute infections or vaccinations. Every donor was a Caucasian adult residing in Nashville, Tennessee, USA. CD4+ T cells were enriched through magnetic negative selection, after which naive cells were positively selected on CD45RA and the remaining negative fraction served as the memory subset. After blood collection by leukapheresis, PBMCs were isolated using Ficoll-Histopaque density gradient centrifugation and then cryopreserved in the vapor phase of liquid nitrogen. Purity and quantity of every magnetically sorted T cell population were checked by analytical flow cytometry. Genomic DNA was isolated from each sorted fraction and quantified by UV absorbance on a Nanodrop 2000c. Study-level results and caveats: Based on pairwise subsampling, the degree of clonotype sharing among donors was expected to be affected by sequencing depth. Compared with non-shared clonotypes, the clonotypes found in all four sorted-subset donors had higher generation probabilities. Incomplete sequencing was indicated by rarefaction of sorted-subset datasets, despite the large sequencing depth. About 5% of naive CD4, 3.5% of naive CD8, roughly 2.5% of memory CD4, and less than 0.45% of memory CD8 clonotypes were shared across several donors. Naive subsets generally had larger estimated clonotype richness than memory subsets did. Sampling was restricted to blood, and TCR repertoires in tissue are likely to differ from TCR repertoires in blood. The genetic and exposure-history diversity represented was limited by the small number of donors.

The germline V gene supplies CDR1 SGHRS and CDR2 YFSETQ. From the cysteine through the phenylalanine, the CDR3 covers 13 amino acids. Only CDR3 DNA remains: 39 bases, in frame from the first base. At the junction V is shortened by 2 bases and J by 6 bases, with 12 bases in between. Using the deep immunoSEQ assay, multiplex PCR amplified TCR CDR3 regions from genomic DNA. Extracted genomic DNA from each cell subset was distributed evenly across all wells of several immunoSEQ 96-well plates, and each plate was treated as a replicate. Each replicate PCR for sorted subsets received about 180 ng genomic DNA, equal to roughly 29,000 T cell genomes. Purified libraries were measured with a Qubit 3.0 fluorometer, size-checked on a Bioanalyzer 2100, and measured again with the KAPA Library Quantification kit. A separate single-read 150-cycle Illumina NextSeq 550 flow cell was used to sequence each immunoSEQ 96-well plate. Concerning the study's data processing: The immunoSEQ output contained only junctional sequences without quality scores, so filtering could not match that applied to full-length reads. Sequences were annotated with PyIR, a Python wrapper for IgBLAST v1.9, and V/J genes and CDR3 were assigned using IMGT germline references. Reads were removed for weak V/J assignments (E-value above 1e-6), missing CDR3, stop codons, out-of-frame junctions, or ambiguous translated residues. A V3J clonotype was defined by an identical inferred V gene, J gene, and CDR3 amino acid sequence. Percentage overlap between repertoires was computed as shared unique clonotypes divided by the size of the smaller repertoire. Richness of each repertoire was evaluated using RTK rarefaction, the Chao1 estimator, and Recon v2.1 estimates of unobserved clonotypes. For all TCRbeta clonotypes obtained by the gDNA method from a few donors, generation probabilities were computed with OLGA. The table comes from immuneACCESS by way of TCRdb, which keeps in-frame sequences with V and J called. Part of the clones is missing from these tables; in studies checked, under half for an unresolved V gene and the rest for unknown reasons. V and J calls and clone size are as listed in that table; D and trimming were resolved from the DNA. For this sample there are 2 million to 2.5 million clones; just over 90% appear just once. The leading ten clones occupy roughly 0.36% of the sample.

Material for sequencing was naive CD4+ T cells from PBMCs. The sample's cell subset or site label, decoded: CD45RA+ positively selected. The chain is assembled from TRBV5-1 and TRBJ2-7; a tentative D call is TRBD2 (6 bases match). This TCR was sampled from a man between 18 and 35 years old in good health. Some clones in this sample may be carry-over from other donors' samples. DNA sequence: TGCGCCAGCAGCTTTCCGGGAGCGGGCGAGCAGTACTTC. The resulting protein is CASSFPGAGEQYF. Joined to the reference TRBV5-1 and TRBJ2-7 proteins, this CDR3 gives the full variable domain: KAGVTQTPRYLIKTRGQQVTLSCSPISGHRSVSWYQQTPGQGLQFLFEYFSETQRNKGNFPGRFSGRQFSNSRSEMNVSTLELGDSALYLCASSFPGAGEQYFGPGTRLTVT.